This entry concerns a single T cell receptor beta chain. Its antigen remains unknown. This CDR3 is 13 amino acids long. The data were taken from a study of T cell responses to AZD1222 COVID-19 vaccine. For the study at large: Whether given at about 4 or about 12 weeks, second doses were pooled. Study-level findings and limits: Nearly half of unique spike-specific TCRs reportedly avoided B.1.351 and B.1.1.7 mutated regions. Two doses of AZD1222 preceded a rise in Spike-specific TCR breadth and depth. Dominant CD4 TCR responses targeted spike regions 160-218 and 743-854.

Method: immunoSEQ multiplex PCR; TCRdb's copy keeps in-frame clones and lacks some. The data hold 120,000 to 150,000 clones, with roughly 91% observed a single time. The chain employs TRBV7-5 and TRBJ1-3; the D call in the table, TRBD1, was not verified against the DNA. TRBV7-5 corresponds to a pseudogene. The sample here was peripheral blood, taken on day 0 of AZD1222 vaccination. The clonotype originates from an adult in good health. The CDR3 DNA reads as TGCAACCCAGGGGGGACCTCTGAAGACACCATATATTTT. It yields the protein CNPGGTSEDTIYF.